This entry lists 13 T cell receptor beta chains sequenced from one sample in a study of T cells after posttransplantation cyclophosphamide. Data came from immunoSEQ multiplex PCR; TCRdb stores just in-frame clones and leaves some out. Observed in the sample are 25,000 to 35,000 clones, none of them singletons. Sequenced material: PBMCs. The receptors stem from a woman in her 30s in good health and a related stem cell transplant donor.

This clone was detected ten times or more. The chain has TRBV19 and TRBJ2-2; D call uncertain. Germline V lookup: CDR1 LNHDA, CDR2 SQIVND (reference sequence). CDR3 length: 14 residues. Trimming stripped 3 bases from V and 4 bases from J, with 9 bases between. CDR3 region: CASSIETGTGELFF. CDR3 nucleotide sequence: TGTGCCAGTAGTATTGAGACGGGCACCGGGGAGCTGTTTTTT.

This clone was observed a handful of times. This rearrangement joins TRBV9 to TRBJ1-1, with TRBD1 identical over 10 bases. The CDR3 has 13 residues. J lost 7 bases, V lost 4 bases, and 4 bases had no gene match. CDR1 and CDR2 (germline): SGDLS, YYNGEE. The CDR3 sequence: CASSPGQGVEAFF. CDR3 in DNA: TGTGCCAGCAGCCCCGGACAGGGGGTTGAAGCTTTCTTT.

This clone was counted at least ten times. The genes are TRBV14 and TRBJ2-7, with D tentatively TRBD1 (6 bases). Germline-derived CDR1 and CDR2 are SGHDN and FVKESK. The V gene lost 2 bases and the J gene lost 3 bases, with 11 bases spanning the gap. The CDR3 has 14 residues. The CDR3 protein is CASSQYQGSYEQYF. The CDR3 nucleotides are TGTGCCAGCAGCCAATATCAGGGGAGCTACGAGCAGTACTTC. Full variable domain (missing parts from reference TRBV14 and TRBJ2-7): EAGVTQFPSHSVIEKGQTVTLRCDPISGHDNLYWYRRVMGKEIKFLLHFVKESKQDESGMPNNRFLAERTGGTYSTLKVQPAELEDSGVYFCASSQYQGSYEQYFGPGTRLTVT.

This clone was seen many times. The rearrangement joins TRBV7-2 to TRBJ2-1, with D perhaps matching TRBD1 (5 bases). From germline, CDR1 is SGHTA and CDR2 FQGNSA. The V gene lost 2 bases and the J gene lost 0 bases, with 14 bases spanning the gap. This CDR3 is built from 17 residues. CDR3 sequence reads: CASSLSWGLSSYNEQFF. CDR3 in DNA: TGTGCCAGCAGCTTATCATGGGGCCTGAGCTCCTACAATGAGCAGTTCTTC.

There are many counts of this clone. CDR3: CSAGRGTEAFF. As DNA, the CDR3 is TGCAGTGCTGGGAGGGGCACTGAAGCTTTCTTT. V is TRBV20-1 and J is TRBJ1-1, with D possibly matching TRBD1 (5 bases). The V gene's germline CDR1 is DFQATT and CDR2 SNEGSKA (reference sequence). CDR3 length: 11 residues. V lost 5 bases to trimming and J lost 4 bases, with 8 bases between them.

This clone was counted a few times. The rearrangement joins TRBV28 to TRBJ1-5; a weak D match, TRBD1 (5 bases). Germline loops: CDR1 MDHEN, CDR2 SYDVKM. CDR3 size: 16 residues. Trimming left V 3 bases short and J 3 bases short, with 15 bases between. CDR3 nucleotide sequence: TGTGCCAGCAGTTTCCCGCCGGGCAGGGACAATCAGCCCCAGCATTTT. Its translation is CASSFPPGRDNQPQHF.

In this sample, this clone turned up a few times. This chain connects TRBV7-8 to TRBJ1-6; D uncertain. The CDR3 is made up of 15 amino acids. The germline V and J ends were trimmed by 3 bases and 6 bases, with 12 bases remaining between them. The germline V gene has CDR1 SGHVS and CDR2 FQNEAQ. CDR3 DNA: TGTGCCAGCAGCTTTTTGTCCGGGTTTAATTCACCCCTCCACTTT. As protein: CASSFLSGFNSPLHF.

The sample holds a few counts of this clone. The J gene is TRBJ1-2, the V gene TRBV30; 7 bases align to TRBD1. The junction had 12 bases not matched to a gene; V was cut back by 3 bases and J by 5 bases. The CDR3 is 15 amino acids. CDR1 and CDR2 (germline): GTSNPN, SVGIG (reference sequence). CDR3 coding DNA: TGTGCCTGGAGCGTTGCCCGACAGGGATCGTATGGCTACACCTTC. This codes for CAWSVARQGSYGYTF.

Many counts were recorded for this clone. DNA of the CDR3: TGTGCCAGCAGTTACGAAGGACAGGATAGTGGCTACACCTTC. It specifies CASSYEGQDSGYTF. The chain joins TRBV6-2 or TRBV6-3 to TRBJ1-2; 7 bases align to TRBD1. J gave up 7 bases and V 2 bases, and 7 bases lay outside the gene matches. From germline, CDR1 is MNHEY and CDR2 SVGEGT. This CDR3 region has 14 residues.

The chain is built from TRBV25-1 and TRBJ1-2; 7 nucleotides agree with TRBD1. CDR1 and CDR2 (germline): MGHDK, SYGVNS. V dropped 3 bases and J dropped 5; count of bases not matched to a gene: 9. This CDR3 comprises 15 residues. CDR3 in amino acids: CASSDARGVHYGYTF. The CDR3 bases are TGTGCCAGCAGTGACGCCAGGGGGGTACATTATGGCTACACCTTC.

V usage is TRBV5-1 and J usage is TRBJ2-5; D gene ambiguous. The length of the CDR3 is 14 residues. V was clipped by 0 bases and J by 2 bases, with 8 bases between them. CDR1 is SGHRS and CDR2 is YFSETQ in the germline V gene. The CDR3 DNA is TGCGCCAGCAGCTTGGGCAGGCCTCAAGAGACCCAGTACTTC. Amino acid sequence: CASSLGRPQETQYF. The full variable domain, in which reference TRBV5-1 and TRBJ2-5 provide the parts outside the CDR3, is KAGVTQTPRYLIKTRGQQVTLSCSPISGHRSVSWYQQTPGQGLQFLFEYFSETQRNKGNFPGRFSGRQFSNSRSEMNVSTLELGDSALYLCASSLGRPQETQYFGPGTRLLVL.

This clone appeared many times. This chain links TRBV2 with TRBJ2-7, with D tentatively TRBD1 (5 bases). Germline-derived CDR1 and CDR2 are SNHLY and FYNNEI. The CDR3 spans 13 residues. Trimming took 8 bases from V and 3 from J, leaving 14 bases between them. The CDR3 coding sequence is TGTGCCAGCGCCTCTGTGGGGCGCTACGAGCAGTACTTC. It yields the protein CASASVGRYEQYF.

V gene TRBV12-3 or TRBV12-4 combines with J gene TRBJ2-5; tentative D call: TRBD1 (5 bases). CDR3 length equals 15 residues. The chain's CDR3 is CGQRVKGRIQETQYF. The CDR3 DNA reads TGTGGTCAGAGAGTGAAGGGGCGAATACAAGAGACCCAGTACTTC.